These 12 T cell receptor beta chains share one sample of origin, sequenced in a study of identical twins. TCRdb re-analysed the 5' RACE reads in MiXCR, keeping a single row per CDR3 protein. The table has some 500,000 distinct CDR3 sequences, over 8.5% seen once; the top ten hold 3%. This sample was also put to use in a study of yellow fever vaccine responses in identical twins.

Sample: PBMCs. These receptors were obtained from a woman between 18 and 29 years old in good health.

This clonotype occurred many times. The J gene is TRBJ2-3, the V gene TRBV12-3 or TRBV12-4, with 7 positions matching TRBD1. The J segment lost 3 bases and the V segment lost 6 bases, leaving 9 bases of the junction unmatched. CDR3 length equals 15 residues. CDR3 coding DNA: TGTGCCAGCAGGTCGACAGGGATAGCGACAGATACGCAGTATTTT. Protein product: CASRSTGIATDTQYF.

This clonotype has more than one count but fewer than ten. The rearrangement links TRBV18 to TRBJ2-7; maybe TRBD1 (5 bases). V lost 0 bases and J 0 bases, leaving 9 bases between the germline ends. The germline V gene encodes CDR1 KGHSH and CDR2 LQKENI. The CDR3 is 15 residues long. CDR3 protein: CASSPPGRASYEQYF. The CDR3 region has the DNA TGTGCCAGCTCACCACCGGGCAGGGCCTCCTACGAGCAGTACTTC. Together with reference TRBV18 and TRBJ2-7, the CDR3 gives the full variable domain: NAGVMQNPRHLVRRRGQEARLRCSPMKGHSHVYWYRQLPEEGLKFMVYLQKENIIDESGMPKERFSAEFPKEGPSILRIQQVVRGDSAAYFCASSPPGRASYEQYFGPGTRLTVT.

This clonotype has a handful of counts. The chain combines TRBV29-1 with TRBJ2-2; D not resolved. Germline V gene sequence: CDR1 SQVTM, CDR2 ANQGSEA. Trimming left V 8 bases short and J 0 bases short, with 22 bases between. This CDR3 has 17 amino acids. The CDR3: CSSVLLATNPNTGELFF. In nucleotides, the CDR3 is TGCAGCAGCGTTCTGTTGGCTACAAATCCGAACACCGGGGAGCTGTTTTTT.

This clonotype has a count of ten or more. This chain uses TRBV7-9 with TRBJ2-1; perhaps TRBD1 as D (6 bases). V shed 5 bases and J shed 8 bases, with 19 bases lying between them. Germline CDR1 SEHNR, CDR2 FQNEAQ (reference sequence). This CDR3 is 15 amino acids long. The CDR3 sequence: CASSLGDIESDEQFF. The CDR3, as DNA: TGTGCCAGCAGCCTGGGGGACATAGAGAGTGATGAGCAGTTCTTC.

The V gene is TRBV15, the J gene TRBJ2-1, with D tentatively TRBD2 (5 bases). Trimming took 0 bases from V and 5 from J, leaving 11 bases between them. The CDR3 extends over 15 amino acids. Germline CDR1 is LNHNV and CDR2 is YYDKDF (reference sequence). CDR3 bases: TGTGCCACCAGCAGAGATTGGCGGGTTAACAATGAGCAGTTCTTC. It specifies CATSRDWRVNNEQFF. The entire variable domain, with the rest obtained from reference TRBV15 and TRBJ2-1, is as follows: DAMVIQNPRYQVTQFGKPVTLSCSQTLNHNVMYWYQQKSSQAPKLLFHYYDKDFNNEADTPDNFQSRRPNTSFCFLDIRSPGLGDTAMYLCATSRDWRVNNEQFFGPGTRLTVL.

The chain is built from TRBV20-1 and TRBJ2-7; TRBD2 matches at 12 bases. With 0 bases clipped from V and 3 bases from J, the junction kept 9 bases outside the gene matches. CDR1 is DFQATT, CDR2 SNEGSKA, per germline (reference sequence). The CDR3 sequence is 17 residues long. The CDR3 loop reads CSARDLWLAGGGYEQYF. CDR3 in DNA: TGCAGTGCTAGAGATCTTTGGCTAGCGGGAGGGGGCTACGAGCAGTACTTC.

This chain joins TRBV27 and TRBJ2-7, with D possibly matching TRBD1 (5 bases). CDR3 length equals 15 residues. CDR1 MNHEY and CDR2 SMNVEV come from the germline V gene (reference sequence). V lost 2 bases and J lost 3, with 14 bases in between. The CDR3 region has the DNA TGTGCCAGCAGTTTAGGGCAGGGTATGATCTACGAGCAGTACTTC. It translates to CASSLGQGMIYEQYF.

This clonotype was detected ten times or more. The chain combines TRBV12-3 or TRBV12-4 with TRBJ1-5; D uncertain. This CDR3 is built from 14 residues. The ends were cut back, 3 bases at V and 5 bases at J, with 11 bases in the middle. CDR3 DNA sequence: TGTGCCAGCAGTTTGGGCCGCCATTATCAGCCCCAGCATTTT. Translating it yields CASSLGRHYQPQHF.

This clonotype appeared a few times. The V gene is TRBV4-3, the J gene TRBJ2-7; no clear D gene. Trimming removed 0 bases at V and 1 base at J, with 10 bases between. The CDR3 covers 15 residues. CDR1 is LGHNA and CDR2 is YSLEER in the germline V gene. CDR3 amino acids: CASSQEFSASYEQYF. CDR3 nucleotide sequence: TGCGCCAGCAGCCAAGAATTTTCTGCGTCCTACGAGCAGTACTTC.

In its sample, this clonotype was seen a few times. The rearrangement joins TRBV5-1 to TRBJ2-3; 15 nucleotides line up with TRBD2. This CDR3 has 18 residues. Germline V gene data show CDR1 as SGHRS and CDR2 as YFSETQ. The ends lost 3 bases at V and 0 bases at J; junction bases unmatched: 5. The CDR3: CASSSGLAGGTSTDTQYF. In DNA form, the CDR3 reads TGCGCCAGCAGCTCCGGACTAGCGGGGGGGACTAGCACAGATACGCAGTATTTT.

This clonotype has just a few counts. V and J are TRBV5-1 and TRBJ1-1, with D possibly matching TRBD1 (6 bases). Germline V CDR1 and CDR2: SGHRS, YFSETQ. Trimming stripped 3 bases from V and 1 base from J, with 10 bases between. The CDR3 length is 14 residues. Here the CDR3 reads CASSSTGKNTEAFF. Here the CDR3 DNA reads TGCGCCAGCAGCTCGACAGGAAAGAACACTGAAGCTTTCTTT.

This clonotype was observed a handful of times. This rearrangement joins TRBV9 to TRBJ2-1; D assignment may be TRBD1 or TRBD2 (6 bases each). With 0 bases removed from V and 9 bases from J, the gap between germline ends came to 13 bases. Germline CDR1 and CDR2: SGDLS and YYNGEE. This CDR3 has 14 amino acids. CDR3 bases: TGTGCCAGCAGCGTAGATAAGGGGGGAATTGAGCAGTTCTTC. It translates to CASSVDKGGIEQFF.